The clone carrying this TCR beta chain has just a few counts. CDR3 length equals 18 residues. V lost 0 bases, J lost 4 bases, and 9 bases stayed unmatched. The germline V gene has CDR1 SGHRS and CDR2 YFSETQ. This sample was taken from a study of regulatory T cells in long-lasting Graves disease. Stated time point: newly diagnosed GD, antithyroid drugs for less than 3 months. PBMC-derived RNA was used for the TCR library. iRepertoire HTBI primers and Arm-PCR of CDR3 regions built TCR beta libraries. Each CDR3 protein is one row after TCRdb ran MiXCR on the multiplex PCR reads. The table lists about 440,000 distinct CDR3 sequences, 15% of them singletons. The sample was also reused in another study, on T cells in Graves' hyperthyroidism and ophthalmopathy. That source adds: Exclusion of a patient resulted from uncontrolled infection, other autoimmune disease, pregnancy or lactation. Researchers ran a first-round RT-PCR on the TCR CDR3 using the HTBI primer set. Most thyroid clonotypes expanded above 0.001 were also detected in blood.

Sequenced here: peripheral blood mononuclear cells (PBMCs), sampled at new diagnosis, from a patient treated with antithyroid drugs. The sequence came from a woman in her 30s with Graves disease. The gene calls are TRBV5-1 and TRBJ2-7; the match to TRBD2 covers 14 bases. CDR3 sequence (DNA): TGCGCCAGCAGCTTGGAAGGGGTGGGGACTAGCGGGAGTTACGAGCAGTACTTC. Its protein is CASSLEGVGTSGSYEQYF.